This T cell receptor beta chain was profiled in a study of cytomegalovirus exposure and HLA in healthy donors. Turning to the study itself: Within the Caucasian-associated ancestry cluster were around 81% of the roughly 400 genotyped donors.

V was clipped by 5 bases and J by 5 bases; unmatched bases: 9. Germline V gene data show CDR1 as SGHTA and CDR2 as FQGTGA. CDR3 length equals 16 residues. In the PCR, 60 Vbeta and 13 Jbeta primers were used. Repertoires were generated with immunoSEQ multiplex PCR, while TCRdb's copy carries only in-frame clones and drops some. This repertoire shows 130,000 to 150,000 clones, about four fifths found once; its top ten account for roughly 1.2%. The chain employs TRBV7-3 and TRBJ2-7, with TRBD2 matching over 13 bases. The sequence was collected from a male donor in good health and CMV-seropositive. The sequenced sample was PBMCs. The CDR3 is CASSPAGLAGVHEQYF. CDR3 nucleotides: TGTGCCAGCAGCCCGGCCGGACTAGCGGGGGTACACGAGCAGTACTTC.